The 13 T cell receptor beta chains reported below all come from one sample, sequenced in a study of T cell responses to AZD1222 COVID-19 vaccine. Method: immunoSEQ multiplex PCR; TCRdb's copy keeps in-frame clones and lacks some. In the table there are 95,000 to 150,000 clones, about 90% of which are singletons. This specimen was peripheral blood, taken on day 0 of AZD1222 vaccination. Receptors originate from an adult in good health.

This chain links TRBV27 with TRBJ1-1; 12 nucleotides match TRBD1. Trimming cost V 8 bases and J 5 bases; bases outside gene matches: 18. Per germline, CDR1 MNHEY and CDR2 SMNVEV (reference sequence). The CDR3 is 18 amino acids. The CDR3 DNA follows: TGTGCCAGCGGCGTGTCGGGACAGGGGGCGAGGCGACGAACTGAAGCTTTCTTT. This translates into CASGVSGQGARRRTEAFF.

This sequence joins TRBV7-2 and TRBJ2-1; the D gene is possibly TRBD2 (6 bases). Trimming shortened V by 7 bases and J by 1 base, and 14 bases separated the two germline ends. There are 15 residues in the CDR3. Per germline, CDR1 SGHTA and CDR2 FQGNSA. CDR3 residues: CASTQDYASYNEQFF. The CDR3 DNA reads as TGTGCCAGCACCCAGGACTACGCATCCTACAATGAGCAGTTCTTC.

The chain has TRBV9 and TRBJ1-2, with D perhaps matching TRBD1 (6 bases). This CDR3 has 15 amino acids. Germline CDR1 SGDLS, CDR2 YYNGEE. V was pared by 2 bases and J by 5 bases, with 16 bases between. The CDR3 bases are TGTGCCAGCAGCGTGGGTTCGACAGGTCATTATGGCTACACCTTC. Translated, it gives CASSVGSTGHYGYTF.

The J gene is TRBJ1-6, the V gene TRBV6-1; possibly TRBD1 for D (6 bases). V dropped 2 bases and J dropped 8 bases, with 13 bases sitting between them. The CDR3 is 15 amino acids. CDR1 MNHNS and CDR2 SASEGT come from the germline V gene. CDR3 loop: CASSEYGGQDSPLHF. The DNA of the CDR3 is TGTGCCAGCAGTGAATACGGGGGCCAGGATTCACCCCTCCACTTT.

The chain uses TRBV19 and TRBJ1-5, with 9 bases identical to TRBD1. Germline loops: CDR1 LNHDA, CDR2 SQIVND (reference sequence). The CDR3 loop spans 14 amino acids. With V trimmed by 5 bases and J by 6 bases, 5 bases remained unmatched. CDR3 nucleotide sequence: TGTGCCAGTAGTTCACGGGACAGGGTTCAGCCCCAGCATTTT. Its translation is CASSSRDRVQPQHF.

The chain uses TRBV2 and TRBJ1-1; D not certain. The CDR3 spans 13 residues. V lost 0 bases, J lost 7 bases, and 9 bases lay in between. CDR1 is SNHLY and CDR2 is FYNNEI in the germline V gene. As DNA, the CDR3 is TGTGCCAGCAGTGAAGCGGGAAGGTATGAAGCTTTCTTT. This sequence encodes CASSEAGRYEAFF. The full variable domain, rest sourced from reference TRBV2 and TRBJ1-1, is EPEVTQTPSHQVTQMGQEVILRCVPISNHLYFYWYRQILGQKVEFLVSFYNNEISEKSEIFDDQFSVERPDGSNFTLKIRSTKLEDSAMYFCASSEAGRYEAFFGQGTRLTVV.

Details on this clone: The same CDR3 also results from other DNA sequences found in this sample. The chain joins TRBV2 to TRBJ1-5; possible D gene TRBD1, 6 bases. The CDR3 runs 14 residues. Trimming shortened V by 4 bases and J by 0 bases, and 7 bases separated the two germline ends. CDR1 is SNHLY, CDR2 FYNNEI, per germline. CDR3 in DNA: TGTGCCAGCAGTGGACAGGTTAGCAATCAGCCCCAGCATTTT. Encoded protein: CASSGQVSNQPQHF. Full variable domain (missing parts from reference TRBV2 and TRBJ1-5): EPEVTQTPSHQVTQMGQEVILRCVPISNHLYFYWYRQILGQKVEFLVSFYNNEISEKSEIFDDQFSVERPDGSNFTLKIRSTKLEDSAMYFCASSGQVSNQPQHFGDGTRLSIL.

This clone was seen only once. V and J are TRBV10-1 and TRBJ2-2; D remains ambiguous. This CDR3 region has 13 residues. Looked up from germline, CDR1 is WNHNN and CDR2 is SYGVQD (reference sequence). V lost 0 bases and J 8 bases, leaving 7 bases between the germline ends. The CDR3 DNA sequence: TGCGCCAGCAGTGAGTCTCCTTGGGGGGAGCTGTTTTTT. Translating it yields CASSESPWGELFF.

The chain links TRBV11-3 to TRBJ2-7; 7 positions match TRBD2. Losses at the gene ends were 5 bases for V and 2 bases for J; bases not matched to a gene: 9. Germline CDR1 reads SGHNT; CDR2 reads YENEEA. CDR3 length: 15 residues. CDR3 coding DNA: TGTGCCAGCAGCCCGGAATTTGGGGGGGCCTACGAGCAGTACGTC. Its protein is CASSPEFGGAYEQYV.

This chain uses TRBV9 with TRBJ2-5, with TRBD2 identical over 7 bases. The CDR3 extends over 14 amino acids. J gave up 5 bases and V 0 bases, and 4 bases lay outside the gene matches. The germline CDR1 and CDR2 sequences are SGDLS and YYNGEE. In DNA form, the CDR3 reads TGTGCCAGCAGCGTAGGGACTAGTCGTGAGACCCAGTACTTC. Protein product: CASSVGTSRETQYF.

V and J are TRBV12-3 or TRBV12-4 and TRBJ1-5; unclear D gene. V was cut by 3 bases and J by 5 bases, with 8 bases left in between. This CDR3 spans 13 amino acids. The DNA of the CDR3 is TGTGCCAGCAGTTTTGCTGGGGATCAGCCCCAGCATTTT. Encoded protein: CASSFAGDQPQHF.

For the CDR3, the DNA is TGTGCCAGCTCACCGTCGATCGCTGAAGCTTTCTTT. Translating gives CASSPSIAEAFF. The chain combines TRBV18 with TRBJ1-1; D call uncertain. This CDR3 has 12 residues. The germline V gene encodes CDR1 KGHSH and CDR2 LQKENI. V was shortened by 3 bases and J by 6 bases, with 8 bases between the two germline ends.

About this clone: Other DNA variants within this sample encode the same CDR3. This chain joins TRBV6-5 and TRBJ1-1; D is unresolved. The V and J ends lost 0 bases and 4 bases respectively, with 9 bases between them. The CDR3 is 14 residues long. The germline CDR1 and CDR2 sequences are MNHEY and SVGAGI. The CDR3 DNA follows: TGTGCCAGCAGTTACTCGATCCGGGGCACTGAAGCTTTCTTT. This codes for CASSYSIRGTEAFF.